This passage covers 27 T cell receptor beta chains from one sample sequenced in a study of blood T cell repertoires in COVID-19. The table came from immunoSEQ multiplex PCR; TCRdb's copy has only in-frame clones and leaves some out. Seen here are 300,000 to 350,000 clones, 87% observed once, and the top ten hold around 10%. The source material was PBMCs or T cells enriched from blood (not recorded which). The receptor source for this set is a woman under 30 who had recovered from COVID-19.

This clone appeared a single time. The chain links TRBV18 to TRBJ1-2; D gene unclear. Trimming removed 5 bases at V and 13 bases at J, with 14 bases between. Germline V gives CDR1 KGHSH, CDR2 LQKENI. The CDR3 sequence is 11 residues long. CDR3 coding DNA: TGTGCCAGCTCAAGGGCCGGAGCGGCCACCTTC. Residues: CASSRAGAATF.

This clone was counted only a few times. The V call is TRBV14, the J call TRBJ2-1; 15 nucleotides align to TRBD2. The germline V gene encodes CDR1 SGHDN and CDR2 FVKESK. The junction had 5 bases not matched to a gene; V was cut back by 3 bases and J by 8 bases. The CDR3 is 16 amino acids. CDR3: CASSQGLAGGGYEQFF. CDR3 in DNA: TGTGCCAGCAGCCAGGGACTAGCGGGGGGTGGGTATGAGCAGTTCTTC.

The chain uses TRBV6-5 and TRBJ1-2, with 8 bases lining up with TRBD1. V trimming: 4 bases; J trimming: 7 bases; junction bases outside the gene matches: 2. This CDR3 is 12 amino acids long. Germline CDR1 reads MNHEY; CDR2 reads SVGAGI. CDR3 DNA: TGTGCCAGCAGTTTCCAGGGGGCTGGCTACACCTTC. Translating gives CASSFQGAGYTF.

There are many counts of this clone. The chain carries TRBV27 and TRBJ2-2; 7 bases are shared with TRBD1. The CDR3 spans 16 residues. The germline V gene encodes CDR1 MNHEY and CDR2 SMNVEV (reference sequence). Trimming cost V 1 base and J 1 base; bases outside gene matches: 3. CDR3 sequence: CASSLYPGGNTGELFF. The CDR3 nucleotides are TGTGCCAGCAGTTTATACCCAGGGGGGAACACCGGGGAGCTGTTTTTT.

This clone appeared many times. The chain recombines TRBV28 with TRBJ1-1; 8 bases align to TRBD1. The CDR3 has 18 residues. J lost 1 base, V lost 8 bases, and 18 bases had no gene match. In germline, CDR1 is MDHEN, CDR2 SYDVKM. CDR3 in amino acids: CASSDYRGFGDENTEAFF. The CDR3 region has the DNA TGTGCCAGCTCAGACTACAGGGGGTTTGGGGATGAGAACACTGAAGCTTTCTTT.

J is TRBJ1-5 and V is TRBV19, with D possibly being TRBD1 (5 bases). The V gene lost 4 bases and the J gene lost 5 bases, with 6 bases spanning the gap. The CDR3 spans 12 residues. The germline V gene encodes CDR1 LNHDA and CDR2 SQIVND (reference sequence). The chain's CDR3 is CASSTRDQPQHF. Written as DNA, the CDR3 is TGTGCCAGTAGTACCAGGGATCAGCCCCAGCATTTT.

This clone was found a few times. The CDR3 sequence is CASIGTGWEKLFF. The CDR3, as DNA: TGTGCCAGCATTGGGACAGGGTGGGAAAAACTGTTTTTT. The J gene is TRBJ1-4, the V gene TRBV28, with 9 bases lining up with TRBD1. This CDR3 has 13 amino acids. Germline V gene data show CDR1 as MDHEN and CDR2 as SYDVKM. V lost 7 bases, J lost 8 bases, and 5 bases stayed unmatched. The variable domain in full, completed from reference TRBV28 and TRBJ1-4, reads DVKVTQSSRYLVKRTGEKVFLECVQDMDHENMFWYRQDPGLGLRLIYFSYDVKMKEKGDIPEGYSVSREKKERFSLILESASTNQTSMYLCASIGTGWEKLFFGSGTQLSVL.

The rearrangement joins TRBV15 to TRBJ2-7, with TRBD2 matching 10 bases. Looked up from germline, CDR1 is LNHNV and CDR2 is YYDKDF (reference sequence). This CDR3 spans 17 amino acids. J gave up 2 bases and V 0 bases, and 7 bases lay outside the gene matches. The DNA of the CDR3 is TGTGCCACCAGCAGAGATTATACGGGACTAGCGACCTACGAGCAGTACTTC. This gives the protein CATSRDYTGLATYEQYF. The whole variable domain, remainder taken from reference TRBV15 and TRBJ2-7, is DAMVIQNPRYQVTQFGKPVTLSCSQTLNHNVMYWYQQKSSQAPKLLFHYYDKDFNNEADTPDNFQSRRPNTSFCFLDIRSPGLGDTAMYLCATSRDYTGLATYEQYFGPGTRLTVT.

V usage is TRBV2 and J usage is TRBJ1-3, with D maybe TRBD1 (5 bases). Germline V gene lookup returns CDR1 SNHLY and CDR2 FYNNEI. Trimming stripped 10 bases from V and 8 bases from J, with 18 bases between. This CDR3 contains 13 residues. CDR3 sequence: CANTGGLVDTIYF. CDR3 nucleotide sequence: TGTGCCAACACGGGGGGTTTGGTGGACACCATATATTTT.

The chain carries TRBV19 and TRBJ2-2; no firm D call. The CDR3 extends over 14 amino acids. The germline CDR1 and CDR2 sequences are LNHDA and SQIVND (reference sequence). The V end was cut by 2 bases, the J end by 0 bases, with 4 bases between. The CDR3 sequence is CASSISSNTGELFF. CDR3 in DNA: TGTGCCAGTAGTATAAGCTCGAACACCGGGGAGCTGTTTTTT.

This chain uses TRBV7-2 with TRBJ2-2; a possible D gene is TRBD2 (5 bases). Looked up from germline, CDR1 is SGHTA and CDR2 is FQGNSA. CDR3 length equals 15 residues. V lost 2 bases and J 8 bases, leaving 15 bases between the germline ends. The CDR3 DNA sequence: TGTGCCAGCAGCTTATTCCTAGCCGGAGGAGGGGAGCTGTTTTTT. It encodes CASSLFLAGGGELFF.

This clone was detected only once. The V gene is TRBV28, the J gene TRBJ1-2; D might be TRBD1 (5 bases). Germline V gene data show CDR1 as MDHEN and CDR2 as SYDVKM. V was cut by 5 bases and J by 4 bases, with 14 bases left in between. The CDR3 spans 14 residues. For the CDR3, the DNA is TGTGCCAGCAGTCCCGGAAGGGGTGGCTATGGCTACACCTTC. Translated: CASSPGRGGYGYTF.

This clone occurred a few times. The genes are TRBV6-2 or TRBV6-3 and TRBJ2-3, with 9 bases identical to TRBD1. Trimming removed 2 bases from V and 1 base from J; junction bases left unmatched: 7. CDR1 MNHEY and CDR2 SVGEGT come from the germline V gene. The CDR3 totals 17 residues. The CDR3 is CASSYRGTGGGTDTQYF. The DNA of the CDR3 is TGTGCCAGCAGTTACCGAGGAACAGGGGGCGGCACAGATACGCAGTATTTT.

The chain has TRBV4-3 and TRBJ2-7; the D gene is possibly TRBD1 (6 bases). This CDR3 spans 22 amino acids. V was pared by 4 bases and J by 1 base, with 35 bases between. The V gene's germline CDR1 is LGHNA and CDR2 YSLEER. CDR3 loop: CASSRAHGTPDVVGTRSYEQYF. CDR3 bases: TGCGCCAGCAGCCGAGCGCACGGGACACCAGATGTCGTTGGGACGAGATCCTACGAGCAGTACTTC.

CDR3 coding DNA: TGTGCCACCAGCAGAGATCGAGGGAACTATGGCTACACCTTC. This encodes CATSRDRGNYGYTF. The chain carries TRBV15 and TRBJ1-2; D unclear. CDR1 is LNHNV and CDR2 is YYDKDF in the germline V gene (reference sequence). V gave up 0 bases and J gave up 2 bases, with 7 bases separating them. The length of the CDR3 is 14 residues.

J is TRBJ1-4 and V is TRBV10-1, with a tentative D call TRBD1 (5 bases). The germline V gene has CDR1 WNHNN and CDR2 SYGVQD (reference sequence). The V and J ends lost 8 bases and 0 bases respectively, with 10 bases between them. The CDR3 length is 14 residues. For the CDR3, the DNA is TGCGCCAGCTTCCGGGGGGCAACTAATGAAAAACTGTTTTTT. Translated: CASFRGATNEKLFF.

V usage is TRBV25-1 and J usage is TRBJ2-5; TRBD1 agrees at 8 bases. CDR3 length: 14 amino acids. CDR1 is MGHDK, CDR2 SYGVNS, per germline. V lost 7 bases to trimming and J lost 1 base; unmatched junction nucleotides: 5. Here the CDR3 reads CASTSGQVQETQYF. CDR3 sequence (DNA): TGTGCCAGCACTTCGGGACAGGTCCAAGAGACCCAGTACTTC.

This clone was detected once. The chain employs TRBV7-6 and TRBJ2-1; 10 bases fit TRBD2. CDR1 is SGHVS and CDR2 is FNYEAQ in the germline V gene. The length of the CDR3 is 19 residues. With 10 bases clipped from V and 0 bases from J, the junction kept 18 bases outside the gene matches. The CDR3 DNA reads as TGTGCCACTCTTTGGGGGCCTGTAGCGGGAGGCAGCTCCTACAATGAGCAGTTCTTC. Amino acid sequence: CATLWGPVAGGSSYNEQFF.

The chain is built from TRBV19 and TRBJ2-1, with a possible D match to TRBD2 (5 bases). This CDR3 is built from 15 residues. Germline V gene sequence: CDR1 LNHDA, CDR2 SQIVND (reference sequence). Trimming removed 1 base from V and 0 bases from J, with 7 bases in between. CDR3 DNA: TGTGCCAGTAGTATAGCGGGGAGCTCCTACAATGAGCAGTTCTTC. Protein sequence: CASSIAGSSYNEQFF.

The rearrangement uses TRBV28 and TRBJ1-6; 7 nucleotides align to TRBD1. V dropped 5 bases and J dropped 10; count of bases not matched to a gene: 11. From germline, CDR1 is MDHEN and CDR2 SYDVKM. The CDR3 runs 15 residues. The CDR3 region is CASSRRGQAQSPLHF. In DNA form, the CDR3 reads TGTGCCAGCAGTCGACGTGGACAGGCTCAATCACCCCTCCACTTT.

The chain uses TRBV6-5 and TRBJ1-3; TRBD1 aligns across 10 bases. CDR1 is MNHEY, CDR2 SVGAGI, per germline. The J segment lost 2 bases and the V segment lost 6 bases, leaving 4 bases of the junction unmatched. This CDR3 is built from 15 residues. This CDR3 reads CASSRQGAPGNTIYF. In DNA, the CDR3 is TGTGCCAGCAGCCGACAGGGGGCTCCTGGAAACACCATATATTTT.

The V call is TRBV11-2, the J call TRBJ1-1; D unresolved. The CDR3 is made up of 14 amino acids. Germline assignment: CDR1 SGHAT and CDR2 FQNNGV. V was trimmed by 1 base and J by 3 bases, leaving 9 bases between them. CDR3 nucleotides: TGTGCCAGCAGCTTAGTACTCATAGACACTGAAGCTTTCTTT. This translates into CASSLVLIDTEAFF.

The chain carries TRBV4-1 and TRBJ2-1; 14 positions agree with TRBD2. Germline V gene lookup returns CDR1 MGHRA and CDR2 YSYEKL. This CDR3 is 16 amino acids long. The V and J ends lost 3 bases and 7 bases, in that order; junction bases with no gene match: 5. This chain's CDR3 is CASSHGLAGGPNEQFF. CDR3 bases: TGCGCCAGCAGCCATGGACTAGCGGGAGGTCCAAATGAGCAGTTCTTC.

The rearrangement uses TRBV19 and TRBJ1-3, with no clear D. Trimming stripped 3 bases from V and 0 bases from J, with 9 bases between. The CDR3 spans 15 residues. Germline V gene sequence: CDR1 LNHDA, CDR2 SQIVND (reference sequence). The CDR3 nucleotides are TGTGCCAGTAGTATTGACGGGAACTCTGGAAACACCATATATTTT. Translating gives CASSIDGNSGNTIYF.

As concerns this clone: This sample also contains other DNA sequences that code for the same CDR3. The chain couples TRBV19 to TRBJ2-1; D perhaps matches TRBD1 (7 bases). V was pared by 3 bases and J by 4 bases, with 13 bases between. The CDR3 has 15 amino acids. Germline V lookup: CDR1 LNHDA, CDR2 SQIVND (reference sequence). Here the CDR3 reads CASSIGAGGYNEQFF. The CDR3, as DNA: TGTGCCAGTAGTATTGGGGCAGGGGGGTACAATGAGCAGTTCTTC.

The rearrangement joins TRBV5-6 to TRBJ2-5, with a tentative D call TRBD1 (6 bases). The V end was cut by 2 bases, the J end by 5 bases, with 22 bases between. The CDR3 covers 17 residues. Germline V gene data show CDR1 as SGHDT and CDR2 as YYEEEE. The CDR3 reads CASSFRLGAGDGETQYF. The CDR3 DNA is TGTGCCAGCAGCTTTCGCCTTGGGGCAGGGGATGGGGAGACCCAGTACTTC.

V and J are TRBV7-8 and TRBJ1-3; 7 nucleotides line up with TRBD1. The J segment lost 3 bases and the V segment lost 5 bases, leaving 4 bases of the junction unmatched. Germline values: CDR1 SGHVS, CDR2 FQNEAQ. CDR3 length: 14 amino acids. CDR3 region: CASSADRVGNTIYF. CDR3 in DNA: TGTGCCAGCAGCGCCGACAGGGTTGGAAACACCATATATTTT.